This TCR beta chain appears in the sequencing data of a study of cytomegalovirus exposure and HLA in healthy donors. Study findings and constraints: A later analysis linked around 15,000 TCR beta sequences to HLA alleles at 0.05 false discovery rate.

Losses at the gene ends were 5 bases for V and 3 bases for J; bases not matched to a gene: 6. CDR3 length equals 14 residues. From germline, CDR1 is MNHEY and CDR2 SVGAGI. Note on this clone: The antigen remains undetermined.

60 Vbeta and 13 Jbeta primers were used in PCR. Sequencing used immunoSEQ multiplex PCR; TCRdb keeps in-frame clones, though not all of them. The listing contains tens of thousands of clones. The V gene is TRBV6-5, the J gene TRBJ1-2; 7 bases line up with TRBD1. The specimen sequenced was PBMCs. The receptor was isolated from a woman in her fifties or sixties in good health and CMV-seropositive. CDR3 amino acids: CASSRGQLYYGYTF. CDR3 coding DNA: TGTGCCAGCAGTCGGGGACAGCTTTACTATGGCTACACCTTC.